These 3 T cell receptor beta chains were all obtained from the same sample, sequenced in a study of healthy donors' naive CD4 and CD8 T cells. Each TCR library used around 0.5 ug of total RNA and a linear amplification protocol. TCRdb analysed the reads with MiXCR anew, one entry per CDR3 protein. The sample shows about 180,000 distinct CDR3 sequences, about four fifths of them seen only once. Sequencing input: naive CD4+ and CD8+ T cells sorted from blood, pooled from several donors. These receptors all come from a pool of human donors in good health; the sample pools cells from several healthy donors.

The chain links TRBV20-1 to TRBJ1-1, with 8 bases aligning to TRBD1. This CDR3 region has 15 residues. V shed 4 bases and J 3 bases; nucleotides not matched to a gene: 10. In germline, CDR1 is DFQATT, CDR2 SNEGSKA (reference sequence). DNA of the CDR3: TGCAGTGCTAAAGAGGGGACAGGAATATACACTGAAGCTTTCTTT. It codes for CSAKEGTGIYTEAFF.

In its sample, this clonotype was seen a few times. The chain carries TRBV29-1 and TRBJ2-1, with 14 bases aligning to TRBD2. The CDR3 spans 16 residues. Germline CDR1 SQVTM, CDR2 ANQGSEA. After removal of 6 bases from V and 2 bases from J, the junction contained 6 bases not matched to a gene. The CDR3, as DNA: TGCAGCGTCTTCGGGACTAGCGGGAGCACCTACAATGAGCAGTTCTTC. Encoded protein: CSVFGTSGSTYNEQFF.

This clonotype was recorded a few times. V and J are TRBV2 and TRBJ2-7, with unresolved D. From germline, CDR1 is SNHLY and CDR2 FYNNEI. V lost 5 bases and J 3 bases, leaving 5 bases between the germline ends. The CDR3 loop spans 11 amino acids. CDR3 protein: CASSHNYEQYF. CDR3 DNA: TGTGCCAGCAGTCACAACTACGAGCAGTACTTC.